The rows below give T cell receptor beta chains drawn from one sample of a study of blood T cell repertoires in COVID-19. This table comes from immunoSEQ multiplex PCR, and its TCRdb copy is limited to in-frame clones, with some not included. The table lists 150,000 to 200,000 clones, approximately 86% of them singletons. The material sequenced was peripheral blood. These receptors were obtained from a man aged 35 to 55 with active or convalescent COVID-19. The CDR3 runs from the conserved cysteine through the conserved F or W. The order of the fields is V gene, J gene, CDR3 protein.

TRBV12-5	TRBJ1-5	CASGLQTESNQPQHF
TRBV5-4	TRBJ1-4	CASSQGDHEKLFF
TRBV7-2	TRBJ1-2	CASSLGRTNYGYTF
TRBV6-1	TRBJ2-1	CASSDWRAYNEQFF
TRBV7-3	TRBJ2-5	CASSLLGGTQYF
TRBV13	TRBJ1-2	CASRGQGMGYGYTF
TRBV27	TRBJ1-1	CASSLNPGNTEAFF
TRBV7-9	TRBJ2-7	CASSLSGGATYEQYF
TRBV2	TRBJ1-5	CASSETGERQPQHF
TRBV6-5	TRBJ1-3	CASILDSSGNTIYF
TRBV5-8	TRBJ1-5	CASSSDRGLSTQHF
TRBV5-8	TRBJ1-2	CASSDRDRADYGYTF
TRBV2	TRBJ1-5	CASSARTGGQPQHF
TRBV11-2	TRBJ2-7	CASSPGGSDMTSYEQYF
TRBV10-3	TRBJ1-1	CAVGQGIWDTEAFF
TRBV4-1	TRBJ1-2	CASSPRGRVRTF
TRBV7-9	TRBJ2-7	CASSFPDRFEQYF
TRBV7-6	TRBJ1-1	CASSLQVNTEAFF
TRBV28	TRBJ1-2	CASRNGRAREGYTF
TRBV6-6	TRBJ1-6	CASTRDDNSPLHF
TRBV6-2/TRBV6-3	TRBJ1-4	CASSRPGQGAEKLFF
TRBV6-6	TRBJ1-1	CASSSQGTAEAFF
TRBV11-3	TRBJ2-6	CASSPIGGTGANVLTF
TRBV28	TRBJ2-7	CASSSGTGSYEQYF
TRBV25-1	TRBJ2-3	CASSNSSVLSTDTQYF
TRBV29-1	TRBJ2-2	CSVVTGPTGELFF
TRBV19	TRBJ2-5	CASSIVLADQETQYF
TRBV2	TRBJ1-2	CASSEKSAGRTF
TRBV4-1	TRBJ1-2	CASSQIWTGGGYTF
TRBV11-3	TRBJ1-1	CASSYTGQQLTEAFF
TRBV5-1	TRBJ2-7	CASSLVGIGSYEQYF
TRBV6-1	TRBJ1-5	CASSEAEGAPRPQHF
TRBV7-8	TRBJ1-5	CASSLDRGGQPQHF
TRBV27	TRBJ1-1	CASRADRATEAFF
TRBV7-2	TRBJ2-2	CASTYPGGTRTGELFF
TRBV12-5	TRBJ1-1	CASGFRGLKDTEAFF
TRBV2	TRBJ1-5	CAGGGPPNQPQHF
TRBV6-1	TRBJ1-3	CASSEGSSGNTIYF
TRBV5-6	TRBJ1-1	CASSLGTVDTEAFF
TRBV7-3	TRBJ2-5	CASSPMGQAGGLETQYF
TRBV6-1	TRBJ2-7	CASSEGLVKYEQYF
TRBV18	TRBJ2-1	CASSEQGRWDEQFF
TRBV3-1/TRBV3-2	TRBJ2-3	CASSLQRGWTDTQYF
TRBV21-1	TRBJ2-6	CASSKAEAGANVLTF
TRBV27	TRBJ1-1	CASSGGGTEAFF
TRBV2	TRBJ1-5	CASRTGSSQPQHF
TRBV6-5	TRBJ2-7	CASASGYYEQYF
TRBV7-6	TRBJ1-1	CASSPTGYGEAFF
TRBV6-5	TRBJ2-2	CASRRDSITGELFF
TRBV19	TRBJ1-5	CASSISNQPQHF
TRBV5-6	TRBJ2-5	CASRRGNHQETQYF
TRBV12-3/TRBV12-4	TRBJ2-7	CASSPQGGYEQYF
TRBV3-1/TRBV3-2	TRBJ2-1	CASSFREVGDNEQFF
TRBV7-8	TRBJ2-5	CASGLPGLQETQYF
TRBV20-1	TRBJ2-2	CSASRTSGRTGELFF
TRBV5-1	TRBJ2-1	CASSLGDRDYNEQFF
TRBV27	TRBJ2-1	CASSPGLAGGNEQFF
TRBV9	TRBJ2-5	CASSVGDSPGTQYF
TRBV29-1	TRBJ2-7	CSVKGLAEQYF
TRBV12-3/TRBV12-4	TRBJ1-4	CASSYREQEKLFF